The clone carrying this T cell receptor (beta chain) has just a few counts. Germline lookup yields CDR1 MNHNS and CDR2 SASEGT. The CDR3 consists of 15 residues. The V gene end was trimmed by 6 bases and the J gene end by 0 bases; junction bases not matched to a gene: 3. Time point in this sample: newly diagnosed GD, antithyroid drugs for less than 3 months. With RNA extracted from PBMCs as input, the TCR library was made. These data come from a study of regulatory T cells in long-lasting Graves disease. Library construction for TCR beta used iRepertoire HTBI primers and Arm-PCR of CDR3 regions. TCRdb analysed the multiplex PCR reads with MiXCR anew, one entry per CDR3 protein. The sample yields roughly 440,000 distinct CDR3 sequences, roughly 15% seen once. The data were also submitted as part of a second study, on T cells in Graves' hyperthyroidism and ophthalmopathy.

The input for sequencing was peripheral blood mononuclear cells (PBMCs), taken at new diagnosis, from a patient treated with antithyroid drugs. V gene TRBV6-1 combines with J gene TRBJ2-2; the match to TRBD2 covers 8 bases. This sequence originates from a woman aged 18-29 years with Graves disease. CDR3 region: CASRTSAANTGELFF. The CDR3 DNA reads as TGTGCCAGCAGGACTAGCGCCGCGAACACCGGGGAGCTGTTTTTT.